The T cell receptor beta chain described here comes from a study of regulatory T cells in long-lasting Graves disease. Combining iRepertoire HTBI primers with Arm-PCR of CDR3 regions, the authors built TCR beta libraries. TCRdb called the multiplex PCR reads again in MiXCR, with one record for every CDR3 protein. In the table there are 700,000 or so distinct CDR3 sequences, about 32% of which are singletons. About this clonotype itself: Its target is not known.

Study observations and caveats: In persistent patients, shared public clonotypes (approximately 3,000) outnumbered those in new patients (approximately 970). Compared with new cases, persistent Graves' patients showed reduced TCR diversity.

Time point specified: persistent/refractory GD, antithyroid drugs over 5 years with positive TRAb. TCR sequences were obtained from RNA taken from PBMCs. V lost 3 bases, J lost 2 bases, and 6 bases stayed unmatched. The CDR3 sequence is 14 residues long. CDR1 SQVTM and CDR2 ANQGSEA come from the germline V gene. The sequenced sample was peripheral blood mononuclear cells (PBMCs), obtained when the disease was refractory, from a patient treated with antithyroid drugs. The source is a female donor with Graves disease. The genes are TRBV29-1 and TRBJ1-2; 7 positions agree with TRBD1. CDR3 nucleotide sequence: TGCAGCGTTGAGCTCGACAGGGCGAACTATGGCTACACCTTC. Translated, it gives CSVELDRANYGYTF.